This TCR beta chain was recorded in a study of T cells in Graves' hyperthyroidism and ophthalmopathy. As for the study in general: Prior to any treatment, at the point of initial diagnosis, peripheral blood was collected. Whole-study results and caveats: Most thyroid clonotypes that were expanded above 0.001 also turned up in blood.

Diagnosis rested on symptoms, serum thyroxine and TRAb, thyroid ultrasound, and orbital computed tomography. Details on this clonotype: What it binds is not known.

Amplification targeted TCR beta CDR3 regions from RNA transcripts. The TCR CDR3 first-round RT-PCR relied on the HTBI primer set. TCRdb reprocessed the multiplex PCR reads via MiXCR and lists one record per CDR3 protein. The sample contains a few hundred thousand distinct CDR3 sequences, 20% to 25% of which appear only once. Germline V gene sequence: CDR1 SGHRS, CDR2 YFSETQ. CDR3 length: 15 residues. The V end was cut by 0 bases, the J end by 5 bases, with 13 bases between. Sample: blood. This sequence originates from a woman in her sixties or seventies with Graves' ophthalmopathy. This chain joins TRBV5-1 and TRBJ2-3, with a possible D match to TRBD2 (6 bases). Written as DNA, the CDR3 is TGCGCCAGCAGCTTGGCGGGTATGGAGGGAGATACGCAGTATTTT. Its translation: CASSLAGMEGDTQYF. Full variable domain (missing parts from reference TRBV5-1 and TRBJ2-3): KAGVTQTPRYLIKTRGQQVTLSCSPISGHRSVSWYQQTPGQGLQFLFEYFSETQRNKGNFPGRFSGRQFSNSRSEMNVSTLELGDSALYLCASSLAGMEGDTQYFGPGTRLTVL.